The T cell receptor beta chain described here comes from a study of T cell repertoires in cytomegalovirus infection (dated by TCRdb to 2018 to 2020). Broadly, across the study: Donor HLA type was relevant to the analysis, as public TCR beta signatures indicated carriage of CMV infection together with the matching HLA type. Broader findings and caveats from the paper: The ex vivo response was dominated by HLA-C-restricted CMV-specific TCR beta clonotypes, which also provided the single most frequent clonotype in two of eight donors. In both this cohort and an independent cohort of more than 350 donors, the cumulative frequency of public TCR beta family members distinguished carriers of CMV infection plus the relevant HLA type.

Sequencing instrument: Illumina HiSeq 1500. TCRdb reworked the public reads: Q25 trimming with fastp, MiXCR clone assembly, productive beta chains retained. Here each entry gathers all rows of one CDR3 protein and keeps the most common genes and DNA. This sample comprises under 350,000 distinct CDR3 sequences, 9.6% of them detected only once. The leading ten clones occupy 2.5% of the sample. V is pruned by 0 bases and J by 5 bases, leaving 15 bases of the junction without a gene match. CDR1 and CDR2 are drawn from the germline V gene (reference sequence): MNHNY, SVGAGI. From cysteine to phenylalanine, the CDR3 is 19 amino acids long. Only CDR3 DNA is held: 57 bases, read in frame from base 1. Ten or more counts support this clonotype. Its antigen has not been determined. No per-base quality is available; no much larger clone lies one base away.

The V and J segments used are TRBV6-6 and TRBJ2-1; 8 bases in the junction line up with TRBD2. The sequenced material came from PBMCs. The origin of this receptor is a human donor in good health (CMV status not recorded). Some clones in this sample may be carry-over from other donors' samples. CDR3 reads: CASSYSSVGGGSRNNEQFF. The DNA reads TGTGCCAGCAGTTACTCGTCGGTGGGCGGGGGGTCTAGGAACAATGAGCAGTTCTTC.